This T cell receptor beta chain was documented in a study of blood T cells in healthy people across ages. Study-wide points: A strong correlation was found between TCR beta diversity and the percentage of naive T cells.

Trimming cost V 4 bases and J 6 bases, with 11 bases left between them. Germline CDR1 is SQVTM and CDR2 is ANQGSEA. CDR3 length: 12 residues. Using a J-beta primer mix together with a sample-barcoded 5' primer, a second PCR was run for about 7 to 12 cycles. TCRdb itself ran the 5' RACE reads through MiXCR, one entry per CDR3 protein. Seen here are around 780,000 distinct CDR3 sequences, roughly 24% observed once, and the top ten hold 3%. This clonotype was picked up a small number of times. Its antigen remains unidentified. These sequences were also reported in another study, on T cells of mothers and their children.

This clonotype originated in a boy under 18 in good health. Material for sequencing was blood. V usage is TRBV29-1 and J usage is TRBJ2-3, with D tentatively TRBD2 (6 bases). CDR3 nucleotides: TGCAGCGTTGGGGGAGGTGGCGATACGCAGTATTTT. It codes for CSVGGGGDTQYF.